The following is a T cell receptor beta chain sequence with its context. The same CDR3 also results from other DNA sequences found in this sample. Germline CDR1 is SGHTA and CDR2 is FQGTGA. J gave up 2 bases and V 2 bases, and 0 bases lay outside the gene matches. The length of the CDR3 is 14 residues. Source study methods: Amplification with reference gene primers provided the estimates of nucleated cell counts. The method was immunoSEQ multiplex PCR; TCRdb's version includes in-frame clones alone and lacks a portion of them. V and J calls and clone size follow that table, whereas D and trimming were derived from the DNA. The repertoire holds 95,000 to 100,000 clones, with less than 85% as singletons. These data belong to a study of blood T cell repertoires in COVID-19. On the study more broadly: Material from acute and convalescent COVID-19 was sourced from the United States, Italy and Spain. Nucleic acid was either cDNA or gDNA, and it came from T cells, B-cell-depleted T cells, or PBMCs.

The sequence was collected from a woman in her seventies with active or convalescent COVID-19. The specimen was peripheral blood. The chain couples TRBV7-3 to TRBJ2-1; 7 positions match TRBD1. The CDR3 sequence is CASSLGTAYNEQFF. The CDR3 nucleotides are TGTGCCAGCAGCTTAGGGACAGCCTACAATGAGCAGTTCTTC. Full variable domain (remainder filled in from reference TRBV7-3 and TRBJ2-1): GAGVSQTPSNKVTEKGKYVELRCDPISGHTALYWYRQSLGQGPEFLIYFQGTGAADDSGLPNDRFFAVRPEGSVSTLKIQRTERGDSAVYLCASSLGTAYNEQFFGPGTRLTVL.